Shown below are 27 T cell receptor beta chains from a single sample sequenced in a study of early stage breast cancer tumors. Clones were sequenced by immunoSEQ multiplex PCR, and TCRdb holds only the in-frame ones, with some missing. The sample holds roughly 25,000 clones, over 60% seen once. The sequencing input was breast tumor tissue. All receptors derive from a person between 55 and 69 years old with breast cancer.

The chain joins TRBV28 to TRBJ2-1; 10 bases map to TRBD2. The CDR3 runs to 14 residues. Germline V lookup: CDR1 MDHEN, CDR2 SYDVKM. The CDR3: CATESSGSYNEQFF. The CDR3 DNA is TGTGCTACCGAGTCTAGCGGGAGTTACAATGAGCAGTTCTTC.

The rearrangement joins TRBV7-3 to TRBJ1-2; TRBD1 matches 11 bases. This CDR3 is built from 14 residues. CDR1 and CDR2 from the germline V gene are SGHTA and FQGTGA. V lost 6 bases and J lost 6; bases outside the gene matches: 6. CDR3 loop: CASSGQGALDGYTF. The CDR3 bases are TGTGCCAGCAGTGGACAGGGGGCATTAGATGGCTACACCTTC. The full variable domain, its missing parts supplied by reference TRBV7-3 and TRBJ1-2, is GAGVSQTPSNKVTEKGKYVELRCDPISGHTALYWYRQSLGQGPEFLIYFQGTGAADDSGLPNDRFFAVRPEGSVSTLKIQRTERGDSAVYLCASSGQGALDGYTFGSGTRLTVV.

This clone was seen a handful of times. The chain has TRBV19 and TRBJ2-4; the match to TRBD1 covers 9 bases. Per the germline V gene, CDR1 is LNHDA and CDR2 is SQIVND (reference sequence). The CDR3 is made up of 17 amino acids. V lost 8 bases to trimming and J lost 1 base; unmatched junction nucleotides: 12. In DNA form, the CDR3 reads TGTGCCAGTGGATTGGGTGGGACAGGGTTGGCCAAAAACATTCAGTACTTC. Its protein product is CASGLGGTGLAKNIQYF.

This chain uses TRBV7-8 with TRBJ2-3, with 9 positions matching TRBD2. CDR3 length: 18 residues. Germline CDR1 and CDR2: SGHVS and FQNEAQ. The trim removed 5 bases at V and 6 bases at J, leaving 18 bases unmatched. The CDR3 nucleotides read TGTGCCAGCAGCCTAGGAGTTAGCGGGAGTACTTGGGGGGATACGCAGTATTTT. Translation gives CASSLGVSGSTWGDTQYF.

This clone turned up a few times. V is TRBV19 and J is TRBJ1-2, with D unresolved. The V gene's germline CDR1 is LNHDA and CDR2 SQIVND (reference sequence). The CDR3 extends over 12 amino acids. The germline V and J ends were trimmed by 3 bases and 8 bases, with 10 bases remaining between them. The CDR3 DNA is TGTGCCAGTAGTATTGACCGGCGGGGCTACACCTTC. Its protein is CASSIDRRGYTF.

The V gene is TRBV7-2, the J gene TRBJ2-7; perhaps TRBD2 as D (5 bases). The germline CDR1 and CDR2 sequences are SGHTA and FQGNSA. The CDR3 is 14 residues long. Trimming shortened V by 5 bases and J by 6 bases, and 17 bases separated the two germline ends. CDR3 sequence (DNA): TGTGCCAGCAGCGCCACGGGATCCCGTCCCGAGCAGTACTTC. This codes for CASSATGSRPEQYF.

This clone was recorded only once. This chain connects TRBV5-5 to TRBJ2-7; 7 bases line up with TRBD2. The CDR3 runs to 15 residues. Per germline, CDR1 SGHKS and CDR2 YYEKEE (reference sequence). V trimming: 6 bases; J trimming: 3 bases; junction bases outside the gene matches: 12. In DNA form, the CDR3 reads TGTGCCAGCACCATGCGCCTAGCGGAGCGCTACGAGCAGTACTTC. It is translated as CASTMRLAERYEQYF. The variable domain in full, completed from reference TRBV5-5 and TRBJ2-7, reads DAGVTQSPTHLIKTRGQQVTLRCSPISGHKSVSWYQQVLGQGPQFIFQYYEKEERGRGNFPDRFSARQFPNYSSELNVNALLLGDSALYLCASTMRLAERYEQYFGPGTRLTVT.

V is TRBV19 and J is TRBJ2-3; TRBD2 agrees at 10 bases. With V trimmed by 4 bases and J by 4 bases, 11 bases remained unmatched. CDR3 length: 17 residues. Germline CDR1 reads LNHDA; CDR2 reads SQIVND (reference sequence). CDR3 residues: CASSRLGASGSPDTQYF. CDR3 DNA sequence: TGTGCCAGTAGTAGGTTGGGGGCTAGCGGGAGCCCAGATACGCAGTATTTT.

This chain links TRBV18 with TRBJ2-6; D is undetermined. V lost 1 base and J 0 bases, leaving 4 bases between the germline ends. The CDR3 is 15 residues long. Germline loops: CDR1 KGHSH, CDR2 LQKENI. CDR3 sequence reads: CASSPLSSGANVLTF. The CDR3 DNA reads TGTGCCAGCTCACCACTATCCTCTGGGGCCAACGTCCTGACTTTC.

This clone came up a few times. This sequence joins TRBV6-6 and TRBJ1-5; unclear D gene. The CDR3 contains 14 residues. V lost 7 bases, J lost 0 bases, and 10 bases lay in between. Germline-derived CDR1 and CDR2 are MNHNY and SVGAGI (reference sequence). The chain's CDR3 is CASTRDYSNQPQHF. The CDR3, as DNA: TGTGCCAGCACTCGTGACTATAGCAATCAGCCCCAGCATTTT.

The chain joins TRBV7-2 to TRBJ1-5; tentative D call: TRBD1 (5 bases). Germline V gene lookup returns CDR1 SGHTA and CDR2 FQGNSA. The V end was cut by 5 bases, the J end by 2 bases, with 16 bases between. This CDR3 has 16 amino acids. CDR3 protein: CASSPDRGVGNQPQHF. The CDR3 coding sequence is TGTGCCAGCAGCCCGGATCGGGGGGTCGGCAATCAGCCCCAGCATTTT.

This clone has a handful of counts. The gene calls are TRBV4-3 and TRBJ1-4, with D possibly matching TRBD1 (6 bases). There are 18 residues in the CDR3. V was clipped by 0 bases and J by 7 bases, with 21 bases between them. Germline lookup yields CDR1 LGHNA and CDR2 YSLEER. This CDR3 reads CASSQDAVPRDTFEKLFF. The CDR3 DNA follows: TGCGCCAGCAGCCAAGATGCCGTGCCCCGGGACACCTTTGAAAAACTGTTTTTT.

The rearrangement uses TRBV28 and TRBJ2-7, with 7 bases lining up with TRBD1. With V trimmed by 3 bases and J by 3 bases, 2 bases remained unmatched. Germline assignment: CDR1 MDHEN and CDR2 SYDVKM. The CDR3 spans 13 residues. The CDR3 nucleotides are TGTGCCAGCAGTTTCGGACAGGACTACGAGCAGTACTTC. This sequence encodes CASSFGQDYEQYF.

This sequence joins TRBV5-4 and TRBJ1-2; a possible D gene is TRBD1 (5 bases). V lost 0 bases and J lost 4, with 7 bases in between. Germline loops: CDR1 SGHNT, CDR2 YYREEE (reference sequence). The CDR3 has 13 amino acids. DNA of the CDR3: TGTGCCAGCAGCTTGGAGGGACTCTATGGCTACACCTTC. Translation: CASSLEGLYGYTF.

The chain joins TRBV5-1 to TRBJ2-1; 8 bases fit TRBD1. Germline V gene lookup returns CDR1 SGHRS and CDR2 YFSETQ. The CDR3 totals 15 residues. V dropped 3 bases and J dropped 2; count of bases not matched to a gene: 4. The CDR3 bases are TGCGCCAGCAGCTCTTCAGGGGGCGCCTACAATGAGCAGTTCTTC. It translates to CASSSSGGAYNEQFF.

This rearrangement joins TRBV19 to TRBJ1-4, with 11 bases aligning to TRBD1. Germline CDR1 and CDR2: LNHDA and SQIVND (reference sequence). V shed 10 bases and J 8 bases; nucleotides not matched to a gene: 12. The CDR3 has 15 amino acids. The chain's CDR3 is CATGQGATIGEKLFF. In DNA form, the CDR3 reads TGTGCCACAGGACAGGGGGCGACGATTGGGGAAAAACTGTTTTTT.

The V and J genes are TRBV7-8 and TRBJ1-2, with a possible D match to TRBD1 (5 bases). Germline V CDR1 and CDR2: SGHVS, FQNEAQ. The CDR3 is 15 amino acids. V was pared by 3 bases and J by 6 bases, with 17 bases between. CDR3 bases: TGTGCCAGCAGCTTGCAGGGTCTCTCACCTCATGGCTACACCTTC. Residues: CASSLQGLSPHGYTF.

This clone was recorded a few times. This chain joins TRBV11-1 and TRBJ2-7, with 9 bases identical to TRBD1. CDR1 is SGHAT, CDR2 FQDESV, per germline (reference sequence). J lost 7 bases, V lost 4 bases, and 11 bases had no gene match. CDR3 length: 15 amino acids. The CDR3 loop reads CASSSTGTGSGEQYF. The DNA of the CDR3 is TGTGCCAGCAGCTCCACCGGGACAGGGTCGGGGGAGCAGTACTTC.

The chain employs TRBV4-1 and TRBJ2-3, with 9 bases fitting TRBD2. CDR1 and CDR2 (germline): MGHRA, YSYEKL. Trimming at V came to 0 bases and at J to 2 bases, leaving 9 bases not matched to a gene. This CDR3 contains 18 residues. The CDR3 DNA reads as TGCGCCAGCAGCCAAGAAATGGTGCGACTAGCGGACACAGATACGCAGTATTTT. Its translation: CASSQEMVRLADTDTQYF.

V is TRBV5-6 and J is TRBJ1-1; 7 bases are a match to TRBD1. In germline, CDR1 is SGHDT, CDR2 YYEEEE. This CDR3 spans 15 amino acids. V lost 4 bases, J lost 4 bases, and 10 bases stayed unmatched. The CDR3: CASSRTRQGSTEAFF. CDR3 nucleotide sequence: TGTGCCAGCAGCCGGACCCGACAGGGCTCCACTGAAGCTTTCTTT.

CDR3 in DNA: TGTGCCAGCAGCGCCCTCCCAACCGCGGATTACGAGCAGTACTTC. This encodes CASSALPTADYEQYF. This chain links TRBV9 with TRBJ2-7; D uncertain. This CDR3 comprises 15 residues. The V end lost 3 bases, the J end lost 4 bases, and 17 bases lay between the germline ends. In germline, CDR1 is SGDLS, CDR2 YYNGEE.

The rearrangement uses TRBV6-5 and TRBJ2-1, with D possibly matching TRBD1 (6 bases). There are 12 residues in the CDR3. V dropped 4 bases and J dropped 9 bases, with 10 bases sitting between them. From germline, CDR1 is MNHEY and CDR2 SVGAGI. CDR3 bases: TGTGCCAGCAGTTCTACAGGGACTGAGCAGTTCTTC. Translating gives CASSSTGTEQFF.

This clone turned up a few times. V and J are TRBV5-4 and TRBJ2-3, with unresolved D. In germline, CDR1 is SGHNT, CDR2 YYREEE (reference sequence). V lost 1 base and J 1 base, leaving 4 bases between the germline ends. The CDR3 length is 13 residues. The CDR3 DNA sequence: TGTGCCAGCAGCTTGCAGGGCACAGATACGCAGTATTTT. The encoded protein is CASSLQGTDTQYF.

The V and J genes are TRBV29-1 and TRBJ2-1; D is possibly TRBD2 (6 bases). The CDR3 extends over 10 amino acids. Germline CDR1 and CDR2: SQVTM and ANQGSEA. V was trimmed by 0 bases and J by 16 bases, leaving 10 bases between them. This chain's CDR3 is CSVEDGGAFF. In DNA, the CDR3 is TGCAGCGTTGAAGATGGAGGGGCCTTCTTC.

The V and J genes are TRBV7-2 and TRBJ2-3; D ambiguous. The germline gives CDR1 SGHTA, CDR2 FQGNSA. Trimming pared 1 base from V and 6 bases from J, leaving 17 bases between. This CDR3 has 16 residues. The CDR3 reads CASSLGLGTLRDTQYF. The CDR3 nucleotides read TGTGCCAGCAGCTTAGGGTTGGGCACACTCCGGGATACGCAGTATTTT.

The chain combines TRBV4-3 with TRBJ1-5; D uncertain. Germline CDR1 is LGHNA and CDR2 is YSLEER. CDR3 length: 13 amino acids. V lost 3 bases and J 5 bases, leaving 8 bases between the germline ends. The chain's CDR3 is CASSQTRDQPQHF. CDR3 coding DNA: TGCGCCAGCAGCCAGACTCGGGATCAGCCCCAGCATTTT.

The genes are TRBV19 and TRBJ2-3; 14 bases are a match to TRBD2. This CDR3 has 15 amino acids. Germline V gives CDR1 LNHDA, CDR2 SQIVND (reference sequence). With 6 bases clipped from V and 4 bases from J, the junction kept 3 bases outside the gene matches. The chain's CDR3 is CASRRLAGGPDTQYF. The CDR3 nucleotides read TGTGCCAGTAGGCGACTAGCGGGAGGGCCAGATACGCAGTATTTT.